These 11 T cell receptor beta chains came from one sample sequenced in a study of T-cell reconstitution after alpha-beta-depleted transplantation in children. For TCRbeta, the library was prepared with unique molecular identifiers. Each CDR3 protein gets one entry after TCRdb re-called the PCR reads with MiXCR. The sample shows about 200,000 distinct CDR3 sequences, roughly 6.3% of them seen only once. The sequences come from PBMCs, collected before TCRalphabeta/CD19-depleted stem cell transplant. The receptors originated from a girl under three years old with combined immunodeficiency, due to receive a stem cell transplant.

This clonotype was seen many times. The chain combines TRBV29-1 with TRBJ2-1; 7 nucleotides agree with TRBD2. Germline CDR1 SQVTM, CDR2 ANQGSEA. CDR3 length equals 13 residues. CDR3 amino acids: CGGGGTRYNEQFF. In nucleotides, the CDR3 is TGCGGCGGGGGAGGAACCCGCTACAATGAGCAGTTCTTC.

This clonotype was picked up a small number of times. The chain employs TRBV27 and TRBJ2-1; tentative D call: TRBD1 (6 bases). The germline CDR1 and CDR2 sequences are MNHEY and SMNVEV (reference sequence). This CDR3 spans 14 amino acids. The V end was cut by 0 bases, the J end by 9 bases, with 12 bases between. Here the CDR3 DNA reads TGTGCCAGCAGTTTATCGACAGGATGGGGTGAGCAGTTCTTC. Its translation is CASSLSTGWGEQFF.

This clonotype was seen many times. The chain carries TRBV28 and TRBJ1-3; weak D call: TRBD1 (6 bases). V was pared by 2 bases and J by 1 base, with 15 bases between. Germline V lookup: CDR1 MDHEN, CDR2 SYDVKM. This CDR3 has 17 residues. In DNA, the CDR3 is TGTGCCAGCAGTTTAGTGGCCCAGGGGTATTCTGGAAACACCATATATTTT. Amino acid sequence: CASSLVAQGYSGNTIYF.

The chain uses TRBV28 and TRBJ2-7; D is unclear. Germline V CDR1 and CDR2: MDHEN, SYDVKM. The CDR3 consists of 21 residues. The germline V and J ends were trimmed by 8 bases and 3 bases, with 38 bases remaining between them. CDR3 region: CASDTLYPSPATFWTGYEQYF. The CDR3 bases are TGTGCCAGCGACACGCTTTACCCCTCCCCGGCGACTTTCTGGACGGGCTACGAGCAGTACTTC. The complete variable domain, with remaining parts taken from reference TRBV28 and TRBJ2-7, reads DVKVTQSSRYLVKRTGEKVFLECVQDMDHENMFWYRQDPGLGLRLIYFSYDVKMKEKGDIPEGYSVSREKKERFSLILESASTNQTSMYLCASDTLYPSPATFWTGYEQYFGPGTRLTVT.

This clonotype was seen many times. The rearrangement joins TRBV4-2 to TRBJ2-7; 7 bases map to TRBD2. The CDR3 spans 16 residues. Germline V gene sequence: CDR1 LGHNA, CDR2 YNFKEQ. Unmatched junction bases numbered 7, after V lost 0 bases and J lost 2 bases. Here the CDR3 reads CASSQDRPSGTYEQYF. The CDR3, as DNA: TGTGCCAGCAGCCAAGATCGTCCTAGCGGTACCTACGAGCAGTACTTC.

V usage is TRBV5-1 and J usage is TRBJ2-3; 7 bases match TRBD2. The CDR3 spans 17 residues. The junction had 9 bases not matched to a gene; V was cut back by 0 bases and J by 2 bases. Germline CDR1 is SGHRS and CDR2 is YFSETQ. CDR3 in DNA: TGCGCCAGCAGCTTGGAGGCAGGGAGCGGGGCCACAGATACGCAGTATTTT. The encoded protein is CASSLEAGSGATDTQYF.

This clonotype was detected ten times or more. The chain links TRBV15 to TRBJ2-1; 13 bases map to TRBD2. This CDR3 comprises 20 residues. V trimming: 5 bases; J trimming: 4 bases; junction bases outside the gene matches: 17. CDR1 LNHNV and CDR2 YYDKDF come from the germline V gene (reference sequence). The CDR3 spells CATSAQDGLAGEAMYNEQFF. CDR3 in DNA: TGTGCCACCAGCGCCCAAGACGGACTAGCGGGAGAAGCTATGTACAATGAGCAGTTCTTC.

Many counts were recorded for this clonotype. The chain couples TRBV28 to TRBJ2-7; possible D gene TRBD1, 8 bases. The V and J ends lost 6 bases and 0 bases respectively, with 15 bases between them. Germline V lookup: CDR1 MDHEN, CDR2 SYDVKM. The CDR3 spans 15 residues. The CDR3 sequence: CASRATGGASYEQYF. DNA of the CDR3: TGTGCCAGCAGGGCTACAGGGGGGGCCTCCTACGAGCAGTACTTC.

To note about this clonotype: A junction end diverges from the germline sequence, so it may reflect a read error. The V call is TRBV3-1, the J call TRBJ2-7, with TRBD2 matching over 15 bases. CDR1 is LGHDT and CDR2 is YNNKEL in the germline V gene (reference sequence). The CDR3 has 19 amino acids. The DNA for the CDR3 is TGTGCCATCAGCCCAGTTCCGGGACTAGCGGGGGGCCGAGTCTACGAGCAGTACTTC. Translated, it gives CAISPVPGLAGGRVYEQYF.

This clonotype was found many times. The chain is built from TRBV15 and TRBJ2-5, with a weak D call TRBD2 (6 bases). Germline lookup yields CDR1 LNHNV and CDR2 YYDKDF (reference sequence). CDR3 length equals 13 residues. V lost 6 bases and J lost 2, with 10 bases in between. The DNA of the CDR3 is TGTGCCACCAGACGGGGACTGCAAGAGACCCAGTACTTC. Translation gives CATRRGLQETQYF.

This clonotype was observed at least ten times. CDR3 bases: TGTGCCAGCAGCGAAGGGGTACTCTCTGGAAACACCATATATTTT. Translation gives CASSEGVLSGNTIYF. The chain carries TRBV9 and TRBJ1-3; possible D gene TRBD1, 5 bases. Germline CDR1 and CDR2: SGDLS and YYNGEE. The CDR3 is 15 amino acids. V dropped 3 bases and J dropped 0 bases, with 10 bases sitting between them.